This TCR beta chain was documented in a study of spatial heterogeneity in lung cancer. Findings and limits, study-wide: Circulating ubiquitous expanded tumor TCRs were observed more frequently at resection than at follow-up.

As to this clonotype: No antigen is known for it.

Unique molecular identifiers tagged every individual TCR cDNA molecule. TCRdb passed the 5' RACE reads through MiXCR, listing each CDR3 protein once. The sample contains several thousand distinct CDR3 sequences, around two fifths of which appear only once. Time point of the sample: sample taken at primary tumor resection. Sequencing of whole RNA from tumor, nontumor lung or frozen PBMC involved no sorting. Patients with untreated early-stage non-small cell lung cancer, numbering 72, were the donors. The TCR comes from a male donor with early-stage non-small cell lung cancer. This specimen was PBMCs, taken at surgery.

The CDR3, as DNA: TGTGCCAGCAGCTTGGGGACTAGCGGGGCTCCGCATACGCAGTATTTT. It yields the protein CASSLGTSGAPHTQYF. The chain carries TRBV7-2 and TRBJ2-3; 13 bases match TRBD2. The length of the CDR3 is 16 residues. Germline loops: CDR1 SGHTA, CDR2 FQGNSA. The ends lost 3 bases at V and 7 bases at J; junction bases unmatched: 7.